This T cell receptor (beta chain) originates from a study of T cell repertoires in cytomegalovirus infection. For the study at large: In public TCR beta signatures, there were indications of both CMV infection and matching HLA type.

This clonotype was seen at least ten times. Its specificity is unknown. The CDR3 has 14 amino acids. The germline V and J ends were trimmed by 0 bases and 4 bases, with 9 bases remaining between them. Per the germline V gene, CDR1 is SGHDT and CDR2 is YYEEEE. Study-wide findings and caveats: Carriers of CMV plus the relevant HLA were identified by cumulative public TCR beta family frequency. CMV-specific TCR beta clonotypes restricted by HLA-C were the ones dominating the ex vivo response.

MiXCR, applied by TCRdb to the reads, yields one record per CDR3 protein. The sample holds fewer than 550,000 distinct CDR3 sequences, approximately 32% seen once. The chain recombines TRBV5-6 with TRBJ2-3; D gene ambiguous. The TCR comes from a human donor in good health (CMV status not recorded). Some clones in this sample may be carry-over from other donors' samples. Source material: PBMCs. In nucleotides, the CDR3 is TGTGCCAGCAGCTTGGTCCTAAGCGCAGATACGCAGTATTTT. This gives the protein CASSLVLSADTQYF. Filled out from reference TRBV5-6 and TRBJ2-3, the complete variable domain reads DAGVTQSPTHLIKTRGQQVTLRCSPKSGHDTVSWYQQALGQGPQFIFQYYEEEERQRGNFPDRFSGHQFPNYSSELNVNALLLGDSALYLCASSLVLSADTQYFGPGTRLTVL.